This TCR beta chain was captured by sequencing in a study of cytomegalovirus exposure and HLA in healthy donors. This CDR3 has 15 amino acids. In germline, CDR1 is SGHTA, CDR2 FQGNSA. The J segment lost 5 bases and the V segment lost 4 bases, leaving 6 bases of the junction unmatched. This clone was observed a single time. 60 Vbeta and 13 Jbeta primers were used in PCR. Here immunoSEQ multiplex PCR was the method, and the copy in TCRdb shows in-frame clones only, minus some. The data hold about 34,000 clones, with 82% observed a single time. V and J are TRBV7-2 and TRBJ2-7; 12 bases map to TRBD2. The sample taken for sequencing was PBMCs. The receptor was derived from a woman under 30 in good health and CMV-seropositive. The CDR3 here is CASSSPSGRAHEQYF. DNA for the CDR3: TGTGCCAGCAGCTCACCTAGCGGGAGGGCCCACGAGCAGTACTTC.